The rows below give T cell receptor beta chains drawn from one sample of a study of blood T cell repertoires in COVID-19. The data were produced by immunoSEQ multiplex PCR, yet TCRdb's version contains in-frame clones alone and is incomplete. In the table there are tens of thousands of clones, roughly 85% of which are singletons. Sequencing was done on a sample of peripheral blood. The receptor set was obtained from a man aged 60-69 years with acute or convalescent COVID-19. Both conserved end residues are part of each CDR3. A D gene is named only where the DNA matches it firmly. Rows may omit the clone size; those that give it use once, few, many or a size class.

V: TRBV29-1
J: TRBJ1-1
D: NA
size: NA
length: 13
DNA: TGCAGCGCGGAGGGGGATTTGAACACTGAAGCTTTCTTT
CDR3: CSAEGDLNTEAFF

V: TRBV19
J: TRBJ2-1
D: TRBD2
size: once
length: 16
DNA: TGTGCCAGTAGTATGGCTAGCGGGGGTCTTTTCAATGAGCAGTTCTTC
CDR3: CASSMASGGLFNEQFF

V: TRBV7-9
J: TRBJ2-7
D: TRBD1
size: NA
length: 16
DNA: TGTGCCAGCAGCGAAACCGGGACAGTCCTCCTGTACGAGCAGTACTTC
CDR3: CASSETGTVLLYEQYF

V: TRBV19
J: TRBJ1-1
D: NA
size: NA
length: 15
DNA: TGTGCCAGTAGTGAGGACAGAATCGGGTTAACTGAAGCTTTCTTT
CDR3: CASSEDRIGLTEAFF

V: TRBV6-2/TRBV6-3
J: TRBJ1-5
D: NA
size: once
length: 14
DNA: TGTGCCAGCAGCGAGGACAGTGTCTCCCAGCCCCAGCATTTT
CDR3: CASSEDSVSQPQHF

V: TRBV18
J: TRBJ1-2
D: TRBD1
size: NA
length: 13
DNA: TGTGCCAGCTCAATCGGACAGGGGAATCGCTACACCTTC
CDR3: CASSIGQGNRYTF

V: TRBV7-8
J: TRBJ2-7
D: TRBD1
size: NA
length: 15
DNA: TGTGCCAGCAGCCCAGGTGGGACAGGAATATACGAGCAGTACTTC
CDR3: CASSPGGTGIYEQYF

V: TRBV7-6
J: TRBJ2-7
D: TRBD2
size: NA
length: 15
DNA: TGTGCCAGCAGCTTAACGCCGGGGGGATCCTACGAGCAGTACTTC
CDR3: CASSLTPGGSYEQYF

V: TRBV5-6
J: TRBJ2-3
D: TRBD2
size: NA
length: 16
DNA: TGTGCCAGCAGCGGAGGACTAGCGGGGGGGATTCTTCCGCAGTATTTT
CDR3: CASSGGLAGGILPQYF

V: TRBV6-6
J: TRBJ1-3
D: NA
size: once
length: 14
DNA: TGTGCCAGCCTCCAGGATTTTTCTGGAAACACCATATATTTT
CDR3: CASLQDFSGNTIYF

V: TRBV19
J: TRBJ2-3
D: TRBD2
size: NA
length: 16
DNA: TGTGCCAGTAGTTTAGGACTAGCGGTTCGGATAGATACGCAGTATTTT
CDR3: CASSLGLAVRIDTQYF